Included here is one TCR beta chain sequence, with context. Which antigen it targets is not known. There are no base qualities to consult, and no much larger clone falls within one base. The record originates from a study of CD8 T cells in Susac syndrome (dated 2019 in TCRdb). About the investigation overall: Repertoire sequencing was used to test whether CD8+ T cell activation and differentiation in Susac syndrome was antigen driven. The clonality of the CD8+ T cell repertoire was compared across more than 9 healthy donors, roughly 14 Susac syndrome patients and about 15 multiple sclerosis patients. Study-wide conclusions, independent of this receptor: The number of individuals in the TCR sequencing and HLA analysis was acknowledged as relatively small.

From cysteine to phenylalanine, the CDR3 is 12 amino acids long. Solely the CDR3 DNA is kept, with 36 bases framed from the first base. V and J are trimmed by 6 bases and 10 bases, and the gene matches miss 6 bases of the junction. Peripheral blood CD8+ and CD4+ T cells from healthy donors, Susac syndrome patients and multiple sclerosis patients were profiled using high-throughput TCR beta sequencing. Multiple sclerosis controls were treatment-naive patients with stable or active relapsing-remitting disease fulfilling revised McDonald criteria. Bulk CD8+ and CD4+ T cells were purified by magnetic negative isolation, whereas CD8+ TEMRA cells were enriched by FACS. Blood was collected in EDTA tubes and processed within 24 hours, with PBMCs isolated through density gradient centrifugation. PBMCs destined for TCR sequencing were cryopreserved in liquid nitrogen and later thawed in a 37 °C water bath. Purity of sorted or isolated CD4+, CD8+ and CD8+ TEMRA cells was at least 90%.

RNA was extracted using the RNeasy kit, and roughly 0.45 to 1 ug of the RNA was reverse transcribed with random hexamers. The immunoSEQ multiplex PCR assay, which covers 54 Vbeta and 13 Jbeta segments, was used to amplify TCR beta CDR3 regions. PCR amplification bias was corrected by using a synthetic template baseline for primer optimization and computational correction. In the paper's pipeline: Reads were annotated to V, D and J genes according to IMGT and were analyzed with immunoSEQ Analyzer, with only productive sequences retained. To calculate clonality, Shannon entropy was normalized by log2 of the number of productive unique sequences and then subtracted from one. Public and private clones were assessed among the 100 most prevalent clones of each patient and control. Clones were defined as Susac-specific if absent from the healthy and MS cohorts, from 900 to 1,200 published viral clones and from other ImmuneACCESS disease sequences. TCRdb trimmed public reads at Q25 via fastp, called clones via MiXCR and kept in-frame beta chains. Identical CDR3 protein sequences are pooled into one entry, listed with their most common genes and DNA. The V and J calls were not made by the authors but by TCRdb's processing. The sample table records 170,000 or so distinct CDR3 sequences; 95% of these occur just once. The top ten clonotypes cover roughly 0.16% of the sample.

The sample comprised CD8+ T cells from PBMCs. The chain employs TRBV12-3 or TRBV12-4 and TRBJ2-1; TRBD1 aligns with 7 central bases. This clonotype was obtained from a human donor with multiple sclerosis. The sequenced DNA is TGTGCCAGCAGGTCGGGACAGTTCGAGCAGTTCTTC. This yields the protein CASRSGQFEQFF.